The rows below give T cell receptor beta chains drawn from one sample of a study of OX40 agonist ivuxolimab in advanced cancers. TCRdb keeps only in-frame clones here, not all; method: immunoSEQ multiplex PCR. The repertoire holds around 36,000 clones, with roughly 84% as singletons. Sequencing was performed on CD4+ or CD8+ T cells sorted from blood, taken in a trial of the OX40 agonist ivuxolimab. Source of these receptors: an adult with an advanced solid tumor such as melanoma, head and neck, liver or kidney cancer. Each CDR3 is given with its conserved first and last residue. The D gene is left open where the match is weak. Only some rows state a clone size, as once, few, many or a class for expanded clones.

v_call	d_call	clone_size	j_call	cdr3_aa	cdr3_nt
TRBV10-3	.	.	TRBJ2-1	CAISEEQVQFF	TGTGCCATCAGTGAGGAACAGGTTCAGTTCTTC
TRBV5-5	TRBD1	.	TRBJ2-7	CASSLKGTGGFEQYF	TGTGCCAGCAGCTTGAAAGGGACAGGGGGTTTTGAACAGTACTTC
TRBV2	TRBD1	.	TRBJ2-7	CASSIGQGGYEQYF	TGTGCCAGCAGCATTGGACAGGGGGGCTACGAGCAGTACTTC
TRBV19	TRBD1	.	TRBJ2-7	CASSMRGQSSYEQYF	TGTGCCAGTAGTATGAGGGGACAGTCGTCCTACGAGCAGTACTTC
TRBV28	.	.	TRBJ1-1	CASTRQVNTEAFF	TGTGCCAGCACTCGACAGGTAAACACTGAAGCTTTCTTT
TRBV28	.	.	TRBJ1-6	CASSLPPGYSPLHF	TGTGCCAGCAGTCTGCCCCCAGGGTATTCACCCCTCCACTTT
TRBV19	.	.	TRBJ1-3	CASGTTGNTIYF	TGTGCCAGTGGGACAACTGGAAACACCATATATTTT
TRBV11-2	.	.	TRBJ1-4	CASSPSLGEDEKLFF	TGTGCCAGCAGCCCTTCATTGGGAGAGGATGAAAAACTGTTTTTT
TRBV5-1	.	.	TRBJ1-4	CASSWDNSNEKLFF	TGCGCCAGCAGCTGGGACAATTCTAATGAAAAACTGTTTTTT
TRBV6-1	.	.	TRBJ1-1	CASSAQAENTEAFF	TGTGCCAGCAGTGCGCAGGCGGAGAACACTGAAGCTTTCTTT
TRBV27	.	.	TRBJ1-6	CASSGRGGNSPLHF	TGTGCCAGCAGTGGCCGGGGAGGAAATTCACCCCTCCACTTT
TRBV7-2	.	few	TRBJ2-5	CASSFKETQYF	TGTGCCAGCAGCTTTAAGGAGACCCAGTACTTC
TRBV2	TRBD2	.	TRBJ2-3	CASSRRLALSTDTQYF	TGTGCCAGCAGTCGCCGACTAGCACTGAGCACAGATACGCAGTATTTT
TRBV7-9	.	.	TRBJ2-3	CASSSDTYTDTQYF	TGTGCCAGCAGCTCTGACACCTACACAGATACGCAGTATTTT
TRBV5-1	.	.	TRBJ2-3	CASSLEGSPDTQYF	TGCGCCAGCAGCTTGGAAGGGAGCCCAGATACGCAGTATTTT
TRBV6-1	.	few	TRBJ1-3	CASRGVMEPGNTIYF	TGTGCCAGCAGGGGTGTGATGGAACCTGGAAACACCATATATTTT
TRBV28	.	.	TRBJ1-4	CASSRIGATNEKLFF	TGTGCCAGCAGTCGAATTGGAGCAACTAATGAAAAACTGTTTTTT
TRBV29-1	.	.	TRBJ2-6	CSVEGRDLSGANVLTF	TGCAGCGTTGAAGGCAGGGACCTCTCTGGGGCCAACGTCCTGACTTTC
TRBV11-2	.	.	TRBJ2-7	CASSLVGGYEQYF	TGTGCCAGCAGCTTAGTGGGCGGCTACGAGCAGTACTTC
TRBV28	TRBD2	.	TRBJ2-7	CASRSAGGPYEQYF	TGTGCCAGCAGGTCGGCGGGAGGGCCTTACGAGCAGTACTTC
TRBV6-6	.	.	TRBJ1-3	CASSAIDAGNTIYF	TGTGCCAGCAGTGCCATTGATGCTGGAAACACCATATATTTT
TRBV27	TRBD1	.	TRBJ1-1	CASSWTGDTEAFF	TGTGCCAGCAGCTGGACAGGGGACACTGAAGCTTTCTTT
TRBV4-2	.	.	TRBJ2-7	CASSQDWGGREQYF	TGTGCCAGCAGCCAAGATTGGGGGGGGCGCGAGCAGTACTTC
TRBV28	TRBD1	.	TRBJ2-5	CASTPRGTGLQTQYF	TGTGCCAGCACTCCGAGGGGGACAGGACTACAGACCCAGTACTTC
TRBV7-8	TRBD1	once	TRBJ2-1	CASSSTGVGTVEQFF	TGTGCCAGCAGCTCAACAGGGGTGGGGACGGTTGAGCAGTTCTTC
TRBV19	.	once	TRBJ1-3	CASTIGGLGNTIYF	TGTGCCAGTACCATCGGGGGGCTTGGAAACACCATATATTTT
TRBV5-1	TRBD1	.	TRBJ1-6	CASSLGQGNSPLHF	TGCGCCAGCAGCTTAGGACAGGGCAATTCACCCCTCCACTTT
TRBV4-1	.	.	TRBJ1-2	CASSPSLGGGGGYTF	TGCGCCAGCAGCCCTTCTCTCGGCGGGGGCGGCGGCTACACCTTC
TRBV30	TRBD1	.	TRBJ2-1	CAWTTGGLSYNEQFF	TGTGCCTGGACCACAGGGGGCCTCTCCTACAATGAGCAGTTCTTC
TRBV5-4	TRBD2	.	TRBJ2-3	CASRSELAGGPDTQYF	TGTGCCAGCAGGTCCGAACTAGCGGGGGGCCCAGATACGCAGTATTTT
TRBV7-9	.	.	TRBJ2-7	CASSLGDHYEQYF	TGTGCCAGCAGCTTAGGGGACCACTACGAGCAGTACTTC
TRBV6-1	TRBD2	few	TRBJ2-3	CASELAPETDTQYF	TGTGCCAGCGAACTAGCGCCGGAGACAGATACGCAGTATTTT
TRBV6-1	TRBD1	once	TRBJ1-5	CASSSTGGGQPQHF	TGTGCCAGCAGCTCGACAGGGGGCGGCCAGCCCCAGCATTTT
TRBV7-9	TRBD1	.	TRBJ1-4	CASSWDRRRGEKLFF	TGTGCCAGCAGTTGGGACAGGCGGAGGGGTGAAAAACTGTTTTTT
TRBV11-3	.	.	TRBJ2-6	CASSSGSGANVLTF	TGTGCCAGCAGCTCGGGGTCCGGGGCCAACGTCCTGACTTTC
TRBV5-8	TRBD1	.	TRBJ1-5	CASSLGDRVANQPQHF	TGTGCCAGCAGCTTGGGAGACAGGGTTGCGAATCAGCCCCAGCATTTT
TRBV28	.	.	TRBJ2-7	CASNLQRTVHRGFYEQYF	TGTGCCAGCAACTTACAACGGACGGTTCATAGGGGGTTTTACGAGCAGTACTTC
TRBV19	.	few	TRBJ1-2	CASSVARSYTF	TGTGCCAGTAGTGTCGCGCGTAGCTACACCTTC
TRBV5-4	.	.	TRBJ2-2	CASSPGKATLNTGELFF	TGTGCCAGCAGCCCGGGAAAGGCCACCTTAAACACCGGGGAGCTGTTTTTT
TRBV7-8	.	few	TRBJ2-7	CASSWRPGTYEQYF	TGTGCCAGCAGCTGGAGGCCTGGGACCTACGAGCAGTACTTC
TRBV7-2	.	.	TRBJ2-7	CASSLAGGQTYEQYF	TGTGCCAGCAGCTTAGCCGGGGGGCAAACCTACGAGCAGTACTTC
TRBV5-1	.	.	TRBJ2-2	CASTGLTTGELFF	TGCGCCAGTACTGGACTGACGACCGGGGAGCTGTTTTTT
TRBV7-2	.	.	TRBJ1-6	CASSLSGGTGISPLHF	TGTGCCAGCAGCTTAAGTGGAGGGACGGGGATTTCACCCCTCCACTTT
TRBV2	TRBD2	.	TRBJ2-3	CASSDDGGTDTQYF	TGTGCCAGCAGTGATGACGGGGGGACAGATACGCAGTATTTT
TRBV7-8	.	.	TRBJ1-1	CASSLAGAQTEAFF	TGTGCCAGCAGCTTAGCGGGGGCGCAAACTGAAGCTTTCTTT
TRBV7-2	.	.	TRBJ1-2	CASSLDLRGAGGYTF	TGTGCCAGCAGCTTAGATTTGCGGGGGGCCGGTGGCTACACCTTC
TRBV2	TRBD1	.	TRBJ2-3	CASSGAGTGVFGDTQYF	TGTGCCAGCAGTGGCGCCGGGACAGGGGTATTCGGAGATACGCAGTATTTT
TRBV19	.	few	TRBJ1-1	CASSIAGVAFF	TGTGCCAGTAGTATAGCTGGCGTAGCTTTCTTT
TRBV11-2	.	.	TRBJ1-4	CASSLHLSNEKLFF	TGTGCCAGCAGCTTACACCTCTCTAATGAAAAACTGTTTTTT
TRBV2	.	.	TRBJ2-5	CASRKGQLEETQYF	TGTGCCAGCAGGAAGGGTCAGCTCGAAGAGACCCAGTACTTC
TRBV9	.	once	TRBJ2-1	CASSVAVVQGHEQFF	TGTGCCAGCAGCGTAGCGGTAGTTCAGGGGCATGAGCAGTTCTTC
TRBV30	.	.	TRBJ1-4	CAWSGTVINEKLFF	TGTGCCTGGAGTGGGACAGTAATTAATGAAAAACTGTTTTTT
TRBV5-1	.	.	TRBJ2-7	CASSLASDRPTYEQYF	TGCGCCAGCAGCTTGGCTTCAGACAGGCCCACCTACGAGCAGTACTTC
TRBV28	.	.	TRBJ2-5	CASSLRSGARGKETQYF	TGTGCCAGCAGTCTCCGGTCTGGGGCAAGGGGTAAAGAGACCCAGTACTTC
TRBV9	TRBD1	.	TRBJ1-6	CASSAQGDYNSPLHF	TGTGCCAGCAGCGCCCAGGGGGACTATAATTCACCCCTCCACTTT
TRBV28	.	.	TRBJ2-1	CASSTPGGHTYNEQFF	TGTGCCAGCAGTACCCCGGGGGGCCATACGTACAATGAGCAGTTCTTC
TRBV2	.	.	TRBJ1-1	CASSAGGNTEAFF	TGTGCCAGCAGTGCGGGGGGGAACACTGAAGCTTTCTTT
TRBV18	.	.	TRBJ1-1	CASSPLGSNTEAFF	TGTGCCAGCTCACCCCTCGGAAGTAACACTGAAGCTTTCTTT
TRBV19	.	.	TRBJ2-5	CASSIDGAGQETQYF	TGTGCCAGTAGTATAGATGGGGCAGGACAAGAGACCCAGTACTTC